This T cell receptor (beta chain) was recovered during a study of blood T cell repertoires in COVID-19. Study background: Some COVID-19 samples were acute and others convalescent; all came from the United States, Italy and Spain. Sample material is recorded as cDNA or gDNA derived from T cells, B-cell-depleted T cells, or PBMCs.

This clone appeared a few times. Germline V lookup: CDR1 SGHRS, CDR2 YFSETQ. The J segment lost 4 bases and the V segment lost 4 bases, leaving 8 bases of the junction unmatched. The CDR3 extends over 15 amino acids. In the original workflow: Amplification with reference gene primers provided the estimates of nucleated cell counts. The assay was immunoSEQ multiplex PCR, and TCRdb's table has in-frame clones only and misses some. The D gene and trimming were derived from the DNA, and the V and J assignments and clone size from that table. The sample holds tens of thousands of clones, around 91% seen once.

The V call is TRBV5-1, the J call TRBJ2-7; 10 nucleotides match TRBD1. The sample taken for sequencing was peripheral blood. This clonotype was obtained from a woman aged 50 to 65 in a cohort sampled during active COVID-19. CDR3 DNA sequence: TGCGCCAGCAGCCACGGTCCGGGACAGGGGTACGAGCAGTACTTC. Amino acid sequence: CASSHGPGQGYEQYF.